The 23 T cell receptor beta chains given below trace back to one sample, sequenced in a study of breast tumors, draining lymph nodes, adjacent tissues. Axillary draining lymph nodes of breast cancer patients supplied the node samples. Each CDR3 protein gets one entry after TCRdb re-called the multiplex PCR reads with MiXCR. The sample has about 230,000 distinct CDR3 sequences; approximately 29% are singletons. Material: axillary lymph node tissue. The source of these receptors is a female donor with breast cancer. Some clones in this sample may be carry-over from other donors' samples.

This clonotype appeared a few times. The chain has TRBV7-3 and TRBJ1-1; D call uncertain. The CDR3 spans 13 residues. With 6 bases removed from V and 2 bases from J, the gap between germline ends came to 10 bases. Germline CDR1 reads SGHTA; CDR2 reads FQGTGA. CDR3 sequence reads: CASRADGNTEAFF. In DNA, the CDR3 is TGTGCCAGCAGAGCGGACGGAAACACTGAAGCTTTCTTT.

About this clonotype: Possible read error: a much larger clone is one base away. The rearrangement links TRBV20-1 to TRBJ1-3; D not resolved. Germline V lookup: CDR1 DFQATT, CDR2 SNEGSKA (reference sequence). Trimming took 5 bases from V and 6 from J, leaving 20 bases between them. There are 15 residues in the CDR3. The CDR3 loop reads CSALQEKEGANTIYF. Written as DNA, the CDR3 is TGCAGTGCTCTCCAGGAGAAGGAAGGTGCAAACACCATATATTTT.

This clonotype was seen repeatedly, ten times or more. The rearrangement uses TRBV7-9 and TRBJ1-2; D uncertain. This CDR3 is built from 13 residues. Germline assignment: CDR1 SEHNR and CDR2 FQNEAQ (reference sequence). Trimming shortened V by 5 bases and J by 2 bases, and 9 bases separated the two germline ends. The CDR3 region is CASSPAGNYGYTF. CDR3 sequence (DNA): TGTGCCAGCAGCCCCGCCGGAAACTATGGCTACACCTTC.

This clonotype was observed a single time. This sequence joins TRBV20-1 and TRBJ2-6, with TRBD2 matching over 11 bases. Germline values: CDR1 DFQATT, CDR2 SNEGSKA (reference sequence). This CDR3 spans 18 amino acids. Trimming removed 2 bases from V and 4 bases from J; junction bases left unmatched: 10. The CDR3 sequence is CSARPFSGRASGANVLTF. Written as DNA, the CDR3 is TGCAGTGCTAGACCCTTTAGCGGGAGGGCCTCAGGGGCCAACGTCCTGACTTTC.

The V call is TRBV28, the J call TRBJ2-3, with 7 bases that match TRBD1. The trim removed 5 bases at V and 0 bases at J, leaving 8 bases unmatched. Germline lookup yields CDR1 MDHEN and CDR2 SYDVKM. The CDR3 consists of 16 residues. CDR3 sequence (DNA): TGTGCCAGCAGTACCCCCGGGACAGTTAGCACAGATACGCAGTATTTT. Amino acid sequence: CASSTPGTVSTDTQYF.

Regarding this clonotype: Since the CDR3 does not end with the conserved phenylalanine or tryptophan, this likely comes from a read error. The limits of the CDR3 on the DNA are not certain, so only TCRdb's listed CDR3 is given. The chain carries TRBV12-3 or TRBV12-4 and TRBJ1-6. Both ends counted, the CDR3 spans 11 residues. The chain's CDR3 is CASSLAISGTS.

This clonotype was counted ten times or more. The chain is built from TRBV15 and TRBJ1-3, with D perhaps TRBD1 (5 bases). Trimming left V 3 bases short and J 1 base short, with 7 bases between. This CDR3 contains 14 residues. The V gene's germline CDR1 is LNHNV and CDR2 YYDKDF (reference sequence). The CDR3 bases are TGTGCCACCAGCAGTCGGGGGTCTGGAAACACCATATATTTT. Amino acids: CATSSRGSGNTIYF. The full variable domain, rest sourced from reference TRBV15 and TRBJ1-3, is DAMVIQNPRYQVTQFGKPVTLSCSQTLNHNVMYWYQQKSSQAPKLLFHYYDKDFNNEADTPDNFQSRRPNTSFCFLDIRSPGLGDTAMYLCATSSRGSGNTIYFGEGSWLTVV.

This clonotype has at least ten counts. The chain uses TRBV20-1 and TRBJ2-7; D may be TRBD2 (6 bases). Looked up from germline, CDR1 is DFQATT and CDR2 is SNEGSKA (reference sequence). The CDR3 has 15 residues. Trimming took 0 bases from V and 3 from J, leaving 15 bases between them. Here the CDR3 reads CSARDPGTGYYEQYF. DNA for the CDR3: TGCAGTGCTAGAGATCCCGGGACTGGCTACTACGAGCAGTACTTC.

This clonotype was seen ten or more times. V gene TRBV5-1 combines with J gene TRBJ2-1, with a weak D call TRBD1 (6 bases). Trimming took 1 base from V and 5 from J, leaving 10 bases between them. CDR3 length equals 14 residues. Looked up from germline, CDR1 is SGHRS and CDR2 is YFSETQ. CDR3 sequence reads: CASSLSGTNNEQFF. CDR3 nucleotide sequence: TGCGCCAGCAGCTTGTCCGGGACAAACAATGAGCAGTTCTTC.

This clonotype was seen ten or more times. This rearrangement joins TRBV20-1 to TRBJ2-7; 9 positions agree with TRBD2. Germline-derived CDR1 and CDR2 are DFQATT and SNEGSKA (reference sequence). V was pared by 1 base and J by 5 bases, with 9 bases of the junction left unmatched. This CDR3 comprises 15 residues. The CDR3 DNA reads TGCAGTGCTAGAGCCGTTGGACTAGCGCCAGACGAGCAGTACTTC. Amino acids: CSARAVGLAPDEQYF.

In this sample, this clonotype turned up many times. The CDR3 reads CASSVEVSTEAFF. DNA of the CDR3: TGTGCCAGCAGTGTTGAAGTGAGTACTGAAGCTTTCTTT. The rearrangement joins TRBV2 to TRBJ1-1; D unresolved. The CDR3 spans 13 residues. Germline CDR1 is SNHLY and CDR2 is FYNNEI. Trimming left V 4 bases short and J 5 bases short, with 11 bases between.

Many counts were recorded for this clonotype. V is TRBV20-1 and J is TRBJ2-1; D perhaps matches TRBD1 (6 bases). V lost 2 bases, J lost 12 bases, and 20 bases lay in between. This CDR3 is built from 14 residues. The germline V gene encodes CDR1 DFQATT and CDR2 SNEGSKA (reference sequence). CDR3: CSARSQGTYAGQFF. The CDR3, as DNA: TGCAGTGCTAGATCCCAGGGGACCTACGCCGGGCAGTTCTTC.

As to this clonotype: Given a much more abundant clone one base away, this may be a read error. The gene calls are TRBV6-5 and TRBJ2-7; 9 positions agree with TRBD2. The V gene's germline CDR1 is MNHEY and CDR2 SVGAGI. The V gene end was trimmed by 0 bases and the J gene end by 6 bases; junction bases not matched to a gene: 9. The CDR3 loop spans 16 amino acids. CDR3 DNA sequence: TGTGCCAGCAGTTACTCGGGTAGCGGGAGCACCTGCGAGCAGTACTTC. Amino acids: CASSYSGSGSTCEQYF.

The rearrangement links TRBV6-1 to TRBJ2-1, with 9 nucleotides matching TRBD2. The CDR3 is 16 residues long. CDR1 MNHNS and CDR2 SASEGT come from the germline V gene. Trimming removed 1 base from V and 8 bases from J; junction bases left unmatched: 9. The CDR3 here is CASSEVPAGGNDEQFF. As DNA, the CDR3 is TGTGCCAGCAGTGAAGTTCCAGCGGGAGGTAATGATGAGCAGTTCTTC.

This clonotype was counted ten times or more. The chain uses TRBV3-1 and TRBJ2-1; D is ambiguous. Germline V lookup: CDR1 LGHDT, CDR2 YNNKEL (reference sequence). V was clipped by 1 base and J by 9 bases, with 7 bases between them. The CDR3 spans 12 residues. As DNA, the CDR3 is TGTGCCAGCAGCCAAGGGGTTACTGAGCAGTTCTTC. Its protein product is CASSQGVTEQFF.

A few counts support this clonotype. CDR3 coding DNA: TGTGCCAGCAGATCGACAGGGGGATATCAGCCCCAGCATTTT. It translates to CASRSTGGYQPQHF. J is TRBJ1-5 and V is TRBV27, with 9 bases that match TRBD1. V was pared by 6 bases and J by 5 bases, with 5 bases of the junction left unmatched. The CDR3 covers 14 residues. CDR1 MNHEY and CDR2 SMNVEV come from the germline V gene (reference sequence).

The chain joins TRBV24-1 to TRBJ2-2; the D gene is possibly TRBD2 (5 bases). Germline V gives CDR1 KGHDR, CDR2 SFDVKD. V lost 3 bases and J 4 bases, leaving 11 bases between the germline ends. CDR3 length: 15 amino acids. The CDR3 DNA follows: TGTGCCACCAGTGATGCGACTGGGAGCACCGGGGAGCTGTTTTTT. This sequence encodes CATSDATGSTGELFF.

CDR3 nucleotides: TGTGCCAGCAGCTTAGCGGCAGTGGGATACGAGCAGTACGTC. This gives the protein CASSLAAVGYEQYV. The chain combines TRBV7-2 with TRBJ2-7, with D hard to call. Germline-derived CDR1 and CDR2 are SGHTA and FQGNSA. V dropped 0 bases and J dropped 4 bases, with 10 bases sitting between them. The CDR3 contains 14 residues.

On this clonotype itself: A clone one base away is much larger, so this may be a read error. The chain combines TRBV6-6 with TRBJ2-1, with 9 bases identical to TRBD2. V shed 5 bases and J 7 bases; nucleotides not matched to a gene: 6. This CDR3 has 14 residues. Looked up from germline, CDR1 is MNHNY and CDR2 is SVGAGI (reference sequence). Written as DNA, the CDR3 is TGTGCCAGCAGTCATGGGACTAGCAAGAATGAGCAGTTCTTC. It yields the protein CASSHGTSKNEQFF.

This clonotype was counted many times. The chain recombines TRBV7-2 with TRBJ2-7; TRBD2 matches 12 bases. V gave up 1 base and J gave up 6 bases; unmatched junction bases: 10. The germline gives CDR1 SGHTA, CDR2 FQGNSA. The CDR3 has 17 amino acids. As DNA, the CDR3 is TGTGCCAGCAGCTTAGTCTTTCTAGCGGGAGGGCCTACCGAGCAGTACTTC. Translating gives CASSLVFLAGGPTEQYF. The entire variable domain, with the rest obtained from reference TRBV7-2 and TRBJ2-7, is as follows: GAGVSQSPSNKVTEKGKDVELRCDPISGHTALYWYRQSLGQGLEFLIYFQGNSAPDKSGLPSDRFSAERTGGSVSTLTIQRTQQEDSAVYLCASSLVFLAGGPTEQYFGPGTRLTVT.

This clonotype was recorded at least ten times. The J gene is TRBJ2-3, the V gene TRBV12-3 or TRBV12-4; 11 bases fit TRBD2. This CDR3 has 15 amino acids. V gave up 6 bases and J gave up 1 base; unmatched junction bases: 3. CDR3 in amino acids: CASSYSGRGTDTQYF. The CDR3 DNA is TGTGCCAGCAGCTATAGCGGGAGGGGCACAGATACGCAGTATTTT.

This clonotype was seen at least ten times. V usage is TRBV7-2 and J usage is TRBJ2-3, with 9 bases lining up with TRBD2. V lost 5 bases to trimming and J lost 2 bases; unmatched junction nucleotides: 11. CDR1 SGHTA and CDR2 FQGNSA come from the germline V gene. The CDR3 is 17 amino acids. The CDR3 DNA reads TGTGCCAGCAGCCCTCGGATAGCGGGAGTGTCCACAGATACGCAGTATTTT. This translates into CASSPRIAGVSTDTQYF.

The chain combines TRBV5-1 with TRBJ1-5; D gene unclear. This CDR3 contains 15 residues. Germline V lookup: CDR1 SGHRS, CDR2 YFSETQ. Trimming shortened V by 3 bases and J by 7 bases, and 17 bases separated the two germline ends. The CDR3 nucleotides are TGCGCCAGCAGCTCCTTTCGAGATGGAGGGCAGCCCCAGCATTTT. Translating gives CASSSFRDGGQPQHF.